The sequence of this TCR beta chain was determined in a study of cytomegalovirus exposure and HLA in healthy donors (dated by TCRdb to 2015 to 2018). As for the study more broadly: In an earlier analysis of about 560 of the donors, around 290 Gb of sequence data and roughly 100 million unique TCR beta sequences from 180 million or so T cells were reported. An early release that covered about 600 HLA-typed donors contained approximately 300 gigabases of sequencing data and 80 million or so unique TCR sequences. The genetic ancestry cluster associated with self-reported Caucasian donors included about four fifths of the roughly 390 genotyped donors. The study was designed to test whether signatures of past pathogen exposure could be identified by cataloging public T cell receptors. The T cell repertoires of 670 or so subjects were profiled by immunosequencing and related to cytomegalovirus serostatus. A separate validation cohort of 90 to 150 different subjects was used in addition to the roughly 720-subject first cohort. To predict cytomegalovirus infection status, the study combined high-throughput TCR immunosequencing, statistical association of individual TCRs with disease status, and machine learning. To study patterns of TCR occurrence, a later analysis re-analyzed previously published TCR beta repertoires from 600 to 750 donors and added high-resolution HLA genotyping. Rather than using new phenotypic data, the later analysis identified candidate immune exposures from TCR beta sequences and from how often those sequences occurred across donors. An earlier analysis of a few hundred of the donors applied high-throughput TCR beta sequencing to assess whether each TCR beta V gene segment acted as functional or pseudogenic. Donor age, sex, ethnicity and CMV serostatus were compiled alongside the repertoire data. A later genetic analysis took genome-wide SNP genotypes for 398 of the 666 donors and used that subset as a discovery cohort. Every repertoire in the discovery cohort had been generated on one and the same sequencing platform. Both class I and class II loci were covered by HLA typing, at four-digit resolution. Typing coverage varied by locus: roughly 620-640 donors for A, B, C, DRB1 and DQB1; under 550 for DQA1; around 610 for DPA1; about 450 for DPB1. Roughly 5 DR-DQ haplotypes were treated as single units for association and clustering because of strong linkage in the cohort. Among around 400 genotyped donors of the cohort, an average of around 220,000 unique TCR beta nucleotide sequences was sequenced per donor, of which approximately 18% were non-productive.

The library was made by the immunoSEQ multiplex PCR assay. For the multiplex PCR, a mixture combining 60 forward primers for TCR Vbeta segments and 13 reverse primers for TCR Jbeta segments was used. Amplification of the CDR3 region of rearranged TCR beta genes was performed with a multiplex PCR assay on genomic DNA. The Illumina HiSeq System was used to sequence the amplified TCR beta libraries as 87-base-pair reads. As for how the authors treated the data: Across the 700 or so repertoires, a later analysis counted tens of millions of unique TCR beta chains, roughly 11 million of which were shared by at least two donors. Raw reads were error-corrected and collapsed into unique sequences by a nearest-neighbor algorithm in which closely related sequences were merged to remove PCR and sequencing errors. V, D and J gene segments were assigned by aligning CDR3 sequences to IMGT reference sequences. Each retained sequence needed at least a six-nucleotide match to both a V gene segment and a J gene segment. Rearrangements were called productive when the CDR3 lacked stop codons and stayed in frame with V and J; all others were non-productive. CDR3 was defined according to IMGT convention as the region running from the second conserved V-encoded cysteine to the conserved J-encoded phenylalanine. The earlier analysis of about 500 of the donors excluded sequences that lacked an unambiguous match to a single V gene segment. In an earlier analysis of some 590 of the donors, a V segment was called functional when productive rearrangements were above 56.7%, and segregating when the standard deviation between donors exceeded 5%. A statistical classification framework was built to diagnose cytomegalovirus status from the catalog of TCR beta chain sequences. In a later analysis, V and J genes were assigned by comparing TCR nucleotide sequences against IMGT/GENE-DB human TR gene sequences. In a later analysis, CDR3 sequences and most-parsimonious VDJ recombination scenarios were assigned using the TCRdist pipeline. In a later analysis, each TCR beta chain was defined by its CDR3 amino acid sequence together with its V-gene family, and reads lacking a unique V-gene family were excluded. As a way to deal with suspected cross-contamination and a sequencing artifact, a later analysis dropped 592 nucleotide sequences that were highly shared and had low generation probability. A later analysis calculated a clonal expansion index for each public chain from normalized within-repertoire ranks of inferred template counts. Generation probabilities in a later analysis came from a VDJ recombination model fitted to out-of-frame rearrangements, and those results were checked against IGoR. In a later analysis, hypergeometric tests were used to score TCR-TCR, TCR-HLA and TCR-CMV co-occurrence, with a repertoire-size bias correction applied to TCR pairs. A later analysis estimated false discovery rates by permuting HLA or CMV assignments 20 times. In a later analysis, co-occurring TCRs were grouped using DBSCAN, and TCRdist sequence similarity was added for clustering within HLA-allele-positive subsets. Co-occurrence clustering excluded repertoires with fewer than 30,000 or more than 120,000 public chains, plus five with anomalous nucleotide sharing. TCRdb holds this immuneACCESS table with in-frame rearrangements only. Some clones are missing; in checked studies, unresolved V genes explain under half, and the rest has no known cause. The V and J calls and clone size come from that table; D and trimming were worked out from the DNA. Across this sample there are more than 35,000 clones, with approximately 55% seen only once. The ten largest clones add up to around 6.2% of the sample.

This clone was picked up many times. Its recognized antigen is unknown. Base qualities are missing; no much larger clone stands one base away. V is cut by 6 bases and J by 0 bases, and the space between the germline ends is 18 bases. From its cysteine to its phenylalanine, the CDR3 spans 17 amino acids. Only the CDR3 DNA is retained, 51 bases long and in frame from the first base. The germline V gene yields SNHLY for CDR1 and FYNNEI for CDR2. In total, approximately 690 healthy bone marrow donors made up the cohort. Cohort members were all nominally healthy when sampled, although unrecorded immune exposures were likely present. The donor was CMV seropositive and was included in the group of 290 or so seropositive cohort members. Every donor gave a peripheral blood sample, and the peripheral blood mononuclear cells from that sample were used for TCR beta sequencing. The Qiagen DNeasy Blood Extraction Kit was used to extract genomic DNA from the blood cell samples.

Overall study results and their limits: While some public TCRs were present in many individuals, most TCR sequences turned up only very rarely across donors. Because HLA typing was unavailable for some donors at each locus, only the typed subset was used in association tests. In a later analysis, the rate of TCR association differed among HLA loci, with DRB1 alleles having the most associated TCRs and HLA-C alleles having the fewest. Compared with the 666-donor mean, donors in an Asian-associated ancestry cluster had fewer N-insertions in productive TCRs, according to a later genetic analysis. Because counts were too low, about 18 rarely observed V segments, including chromosome 9 orphons, were left out of the earlier analysis of about 500 of the donors. A further reported finding was that TCR beta sequences accurately predicted the HLA-A and HLA-B alleles for most subjects in the first cohort. Presence/absence analyses assumed roughly uniform sequencing depth across donors, an assumption that may not hold. In a later analysis, HLA-associated TCR beta chains were found to be more clonally expanded and to have lower generation probabilities than equally common non-associated chains. A few of the identified cytomegalovirus-associated TCR beta chains were confirmed in vitro to be specific for cytomegalovirus antigens. It was suggested by the authors that the approach could potentially be generalized to other disease states and immunological phenotypes. In the study, 150 to 200 TCR beta chains were listed as associated with cytomegalovirus. According to a later analysis, parvovirus B19, influenza, CMV and Epstein-Barr virus appeared linked to several top co-occurrence clusters. In an earlier analysis of approximately 590 of the donors, most TCR beta V segments appeared in productive rearrangements about 90% or about 30% of the time, broadly matching IMGT annotations. For the cohort, immune exposure information was limited to CMV serostatus. A group of highly shared sequence variants was considered likely to be a technical artifact of the sequencing pipeline. In a later analysis, 16,951 TCR beta sequences were associated with specific HLA alleles at a false discovery rate of 0.05. Assigning TCR associations to individual alleles was difficult when HLA alleles, especially DR and DQ, strongly co-occurred. In a later genetic analysis, a missense DCLRE1C variant was associated with V-gene and J-gene trimming of TCR beta chains, and the association was replicated in an independent cohort. The 87-base-pair reads could not distinguish some IMGT-functional V segments, including TRBV6-2 and TRBV6-3, so those segments were excluded. The cohort was sequenced for TCR beta chains only, and without alpha or paired-chain data the features that could be detected were limited. Correlated functional status among segregating V segments might be attributable to linkage disequilibrium, but an unknown experimental factor could not be ruled out. A later analysis found that most CMV-associated TCR beta chains appeared HLA-restricted, with HLA associations seemingly driven largely by CMV exposure. The classifier was reported to diagnose cytomegalovirus status with high specificity and sensitivity in both the original and validation cohorts.

In this chain, TRBV2 is recombined with TRBJ1-3; the D gene is perhaps TRBD1, on 5 matching bases. The sequenced sample was PBMCs. The TCR was taken from a woman aged 40 to 50 in good health and CMV-seropositive. Here the CDR3 is given as CASSDRPRSTSGNTIYF. The DNA sequence reads TGTGCCAGCAGCGACAGACCCCGCTCGACCTCTGGAAACACCATATATTTT.